These 26 T cell receptor beta chains were sequenced from one sample in a study of cytomegalovirus exposure and HLA in healthy donors. 60 Vbeta and 13 Jbeta primers were used in PCR. The protocol was immunoSEQ multiplex PCR, while the TCRdb copy is restricted to in-frame clones and leaves out a portion. This sample has over 75,000 clones, with over 8% found just once. Sequencing was performed on PBMCs. The receptors originated from a man over 45 in good health and CMV-seropositive.

The chain has TRBV4-3 and TRBJ2-1; 7 bases align to TRBD1. The V and J ends lost 0 bases and 4 bases, in that order; junction bases with no gene match: 6. The V gene's germline CDR1 is LGHNA and CDR2 YSLEER. This CDR3 has 16 residues. The chain's CDR3 is CASSQDFGQVYNEQFF. In nucleotides, the CDR3 is TGCGCCAGCAGCCAAGATTTCGGACAGGTGTACAATGAGCAGTTCTTC.

A few counts support this clone. V usage is TRBV27 and J usage is TRBJ2-2; weak D call: TRBD2 (7 bases). V lost 2 bases to trimming and J lost 2 bases, with 9 bases between them. Germline V gene data show CDR1 as MNHEY and CDR2 as SMNVEV (reference sequence). This CDR3 is 15 amino acids long. CDR3 DNA: TGTGCCAGCAGTTTACGCGGGGGCAACACCGGGGAGCTGTTTTTT. Translated, it gives CASSLRGGNTGELFF.

V is TRBV28 and J is TRBJ2-7, with 8 bases matching TRBD1. The CDR3 has 15 amino acids. V gave up 2 bases and J gave up 4 bases; unmatched junction bases: 7. Per germline, CDR1 MDHEN and CDR2 SYDVKM. CDR3 sequence reads: CASSLGWQGAYEQYF. Here the CDR3 DNA reads TGTGCCAGCAGTTTAGGTTGGCAGGGGGCGTACGAGCAGTACTTC.

In its sample, this clone was seen a few times. The rearrangement uses TRBV19 and TRBJ2-7, with a weak D call TRBD1 (6 bases). Between the trimmed V and J ends, which lost 10 bases and 2 bases, there was a span of 15 bases. Germline CDR1 and CDR2: LNHDA and SQIVND (reference sequence). The CDR3 length is 13 residues. In DNA form, the CDR3 reads TGTGCCAACAACGGGGACAATCCCTACGAGCAGTACTTC. Protein: CANNGDNPYEQYF. Drawing the rest from reference TRBV19 and TRBJ2-7, the complete variable domain is DGGITQSPKYLFRKEGQNVTLSCEQNLNHDAMYWYRQDPGQGLRLIYYSQIVNDFQKGDIAEGYSVSREKKESFPLTVTSAQKNPTAFYLCANNGDNPYEQYFGPGTRLTVT.

This clone came up a few times. The rearrangement links TRBV10-3 to TRBJ2-1; 7 nucleotides align to TRBD1. The V gene's germline CDR1 is ENHRY and CDR2 SYGVKD. J lost 5 bases, V lost 10 bases, and 11 bases had no gene match. The CDR3 is 14 amino acids. The CDR3 protein is CASYSGTADNEQFF. CDR3 nucleotides: TGTGCCAGTTACTCCGGGACAGCGGACAATGAGCAGTTCTTC.

V is TRBV29-1 and J is TRBJ2-7; D is perhaps TRBD2 (5 bases). V was clipped by 2 bases and J by 0 bases, with 8 bases between them. The CDR3 consists of 13 residues. Looked up from germline, CDR1 is SQVTM and CDR2 is ANQGSEA. This CDR3 reads CSVELGSSYEQYF. CDR3 DNA: TGCAGCGTTGAACTGGGGAGCTCCTACGAGCAGTACTTC.

This clone was recorded a few times. The CDR3 is CASSQGTSGKFQETQYF. In DNA form, the CDR3 reads TGTGCCAGCAGCCAAGGTACTAGCGGGAAGTTCCAAGAGACCCAGTACTTC. This sequence joins TRBV4-2 and TRBJ2-5, with 10 bases fitting TRBD2. V gave up 1 base and J gave up 1 base; unmatched junction bases: 6. Germline CDR1 reads LGHNA; CDR2 reads YNFKEQ. The CDR3 extends over 17 amino acids.

The chain is built from TRBV9 and TRBJ2-1, with 8 bases lining up with TRBD2. Germline CDR1 and CDR2: SGDLS and YYNGEE. This CDR3 comprises 17 residues. The V gene end was trimmed by 0 bases and the J gene end by 4 bases; junction bases not matched to a gene: 9. This chain's CDR3 is CASSVAEASGLYNEQFF. Here the CDR3 DNA reads TGTGCCAGCAGCGTAGCTGAGGCTAGCGGGCTTTACAATGAGCAGTTCTTC.

This clone was counted between two and nine times. The rearrangement links TRBV4-1 to TRBJ2-6; D may be TRBD2 (6 bases). Germline V gene lookup returns CDR1 MGHRA and CDR2 YSYEKL. The CDR3 has 17 residues. V was pared by 0 bases and J by 3 bases, with 12 bases between. The CDR3 DNA follows: TGCGCCAGCAGCCAAGATCGTCCCGGGAGTGGGGCCAACGTCCTGACTTTC. The encoded protein is CASSQDRPGSGANVLTF.

In regard to this clone: Its ends do not fully match the called genes, so a read error is possible. V gene TRBV6-5 combines with J gene TRBJ1-2; the D gene is possibly TRBD1 (6 bases). The CDR3 totals 12 residues. Germline V gives CDR1 MNHEY, CDR2 SVGAGI. CDR3 nucleotide sequence: TGTGCCAGTTCAAGGGGGGGGTACGGCTACCCCTTC. Translating gives CASSRGGYGYPF.

This clone occurred a few times. The CDR3 reads CASSANPGQGVSLEQYF. CDR3 coding DNA: TGTGCCAGCAGTGCCAACCCAGGACAGGGGGTTTCCCTGGAGCAGTACTTC. This chain joins TRBV25-1 and TRBJ2-7; 10 nucleotides line up with TRBD1. CDR1 and CDR2 from the germline V gene are MGHDK and SYGVNS. The CDR3 covers 17 residues. Trimming removed 4 bases from V and 7 bases from J; junction bases left unmatched: 16.

V usage is TRBV5-1 and J usage is TRBJ2-1, with D maybe TRBD1 (6 bases). V lost 4 bases, J lost 4 bases, and 9 bases lay in between. This CDR3 region has 13 residues. Germline-derived CDR1 and CDR2 are SGHRS and YFSETQ. Here the CDR3 DNA reads TGCGCCAGCAGCAAGGACAGTTACAATGAGCAGTTCTTC. Its protein product is CASSKDSYNEQFF.

This clone was picked up a small number of times. The genes are TRBV30 and TRBJ1-5, with D perhaps TRBD1 (5 bases). CDR3 size: 14 residues. The V and J ends lost 3 bases and 0 bases respectively, with 9 bases between them. Germline CDR1 is GTSNPN and CDR2 is SVGIG (reference sequence). The CDR3 loop reads CAWSTGGSNQPQHF. CDR3 coding DNA: TGTGCCTGGAGCACGGGGGGTAGCAATCAGCCCCAGCATTTT.

This clone has only a few counts. Other nucleotide sequences in the sample specify the same CDR3. J is TRBJ1-5 and V is TRBV28; 8 nucleotides match TRBD1. Trimming removed 3 bases from V and 6 bases from J; junction bases left unmatched: 4. The germline V gene has CDR1 MDHEN and CDR2 SYDVKM. This CDR3 is 14 amino acids long. Here the CDR3 DNA reads TGTGCCAGCAGTTTGGGACAGGCTGGTCAGCCCCAGCATTTT. Its translation: CASSLGQAGQPQHF.

This clone was detected a few times. The chain couples TRBV5-1 to TRBJ2-7; D is ambiguous. With 4 bases removed from V and 2 bases from J, the gap between germline ends came to 13 bases. The length of the CDR3 is 14 residues. Germline loops: CDR1 SGHRS, CDR2 YFSETQ. The CDR3 reads CASSPPAQTYEQYF. In DNA, the CDR3 is TGCGCCAGCAGCCCCCCCGCACAAACCTACGAGCAGTACTTC.

This clone came up a few times. This chain links TRBV28 with TRBJ1-5, with D possibly matching TRBD1 (6 bases). From germline, CDR1 is MDHEN and CDR2 SYDVKM. The CDR3 has 14 amino acids. V was cut by 6 bases and J by 4 bases, with 13 bases left in between. The chain's CDR3 is CASRQPGQNQPQHF. DNA of the CDR3: TGTGCCAGCAGACAACCGGGACAAAATCAGCCCCAGCATTTT.

At least ten counts were recorded for this clone. The chain employs TRBV30 and TRBJ1-1, with TRBD1 matching 8 bases. V was pared by 2 bases and J by 1 base, with 6 bases of the junction left unmatched. The CDR3 consists of 15 residues. The germline V gene encodes CDR1 GTSNPN and CDR2 SVGIG (reference sequence). The CDR3: CAWSPLGQGNTEAFF. In DNA, the CDR3 is TGTGCCTGGAGTCCGCTTGGACAGGGGAACACTGAAGCTTTCTTT.

A few counts support this clone. This CDR3 reads CASNTPTGRNEQFF. The CDR3 DNA is TGTGCCAGTAACACCCCCACAGGGCGAAATGAGCAGTTCTTC. This chain uses TRBV19 with TRBJ2-1; D may be TRBD1 (6 bases). Germline values: CDR1 LNHDA, CDR2 SQIVND (reference sequence). This CDR3 has 14 amino acids. V was cut by 7 bases and J by 7 bases, with 17 bases left in between. The full variable domain, its missing parts supplied by reference TRBV19 and TRBJ2-1, is DGGITQSPKYLFRKEGQNVTLSCEQNLNHDAMYWYRQDPGQGLRLIYYSQIVNDFQKGDIAEGYSVSREKKESFPLTVTSAQKNPTAFYLCASNTPTGRNEQFFGPGTRLTVL.

This clone was seen a handful of times. The chain combines TRBV9 with TRBJ2-7, with D hard to call. The V end was cut by 5 bases, the J end by 2 bases, with 11 bases between. The CDR3 extends over 13 amino acids. Germline CDR1 and CDR2: SGDLS and YYNGEE. For the CDR3, the DNA is TGTGCCAGCAGTCCCGAGGAACCCTACGAGCAGTACTTC. Residues: CASSPEEPYEQYF.

This clone was observed a handful of times. J is TRBJ2-3 and V is TRBV7-2; TRBD2 matches at 15 bases. CDR3 length equals 15 residues. Germline CDR1 reads SGHTA; CDR2 reads FQGNSA. The J segment lost 6 bases and the V segment lost 5 bases, leaving 3 bases of the junction unmatched. The CDR3 is CASSVGTSGRDTQYF. The DNA for the CDR3 is TGTGCCAGCAGCGTCGGGACTAGCGGGAGGGATACGCAGTATTTT.

This clone has only a few counts. The CDR3 region has the DNA TGTGCCAGCAGTTTACCAGGCAGGTCCTCCAATCAGCCCCAGCATTTT. This gives the protein CASSLPGRSSNQPQHF. The chain is built from TRBV28 and TRBJ1-5; D gene unclear. This CDR3 has 16 residues. The germline V gene encodes CDR1 MDHEN and CDR2 SYDVKM. With 2 bases removed from V and 3 bases from J, the gap between germline ends came to 14 bases. Full variable domain (rest looked up from reference TRBV28 and TRBJ1-5): DVKVTQSSRYLVKRTGEKVFLECVQDMDHENMFWYRQDPGLGLRLIYFSYDVKMKEKGDIPEGYSVSREKKERFSLILESASTNQTSMYLCASSLPGRSSNQPQHFGDGTRLSIL.

This clone occurred a few times. The V gene is TRBV29-1, the J gene TRBJ1-2; perhaps TRBD1 as D (6 bases). V dropped 3 bases and J dropped 5 bases, with 19 bases sitting between them. The CDR3 spans 15 residues. Germline V gives CDR1 SQVTM, CDR2 ANQGSEA. CDR3 sequence (DNA): TGCAGCGTTGATGGAGGGGGGGACTCTGGATATGGCTACACCTTC. Its translation: CSVDGGGDSGYGYTF. The full variable domain, completed using reference TRBV29-1 and TRBJ1-2, is SAVISQKPSRDICQRGTSLTIQCQVDSQVTMMFWYRQQPGQSLTLIATANQGSEATYESGFVIDKFPISRPNLTFSTLTVSNMSPEDSSIYLCSVDGGGDSGYGYTFGSGTRLTVV.

The V gene is TRBV2, the J gene TRBJ2-4; D is possibly TRBD1 (6 bases). V was shortened by 4 bases and J by 0 bases, with 13 bases between the two germline ends. The CDR3 covers 16 residues. CDR1 is SNHLY, CDR2 FYNNEI, per germline. CDR3 nucleotides: TGTGCCAGCAGTGGGGGGCGCGGTTTAGCCAAAAACATTCAGTACTTC. It is translated as CASSGGRGLAKNIQYF.

V is TRBV28 and J is TRBJ2-1, with D possibly matching TRBD2 (6 bases). V dropped 2 bases and J dropped 0 bases, with 14 bases sitting between them. This CDR3 is 17 amino acids long. Germline V lookup: CDR1 MDHEN, CDR2 SYDVKM. The CDR3 here is CASSLGAGKPSYNEQFF. The CDR3 DNA follows: TGTGCCAGCAGTTTAGGAGCGGGTAAACCCTCCTACAATGAGCAGTTCTTC.

This clone appeared a few times. This chain connects TRBV9 to TRBJ2-2; D is perhaps TRBD1 (6 bases). CDR3 length: 14 amino acids. Germline loops: CDR1 SGDLS, CDR2 YYNGEE. With 4 bases removed from V and 3 bases from J, the gap between germline ends came to 10 bases. Written as DNA, the CDR3 is TGTGCCAGCAGCTACGGACAGCACACCGGGGAGCTGTTTTTT. This codes for CASSYGQHTGELFF.

This clone has a handful of counts. J is TRBJ1-4 and V is TRBV2, with 8 bases matching TRBD1. This CDR3 region has 15 residues. J was trimmed by 5 bases and V by 5 bases; bases with no gene match: 7. Germline CDR1 and CDR2: SNHLY and FYNNEI. The CDR3 DNA is TGTGCCAGCAGTTTCGGACAGGGTGTGAATGAAAAACTGTTTTTT. It is translated as CASSFGQGVNEKLFF.